This TCR beta chain stems from a study of cytomegalovirus exposure and HLA in healthy donors. The CDR3 runs to 15 residues. Germline loops: CDR1 MGHRA, CDR2 YSYEKL. Trimming took 3 bases from V and 4 from J, leaving 15 bases between them. The PCR made use of 60 Vbeta and 13 Jbeta primers. Clones were sequenced by immunoSEQ multiplex PCR, and TCRdb holds only the in-frame ones, with some missing. This table holds 90,000 to 120,000 clones, 81% found once. The sample holds a few counts of this clone. The sample taken for sequencing was PBMCs. The V call is TRBV4-1, the J call TRBJ1-1, with a weak D call TRBD1 (6 bases). The sequence was obtained from a man aged 25-45 years in good health and CMV-seronegative. The CDR3 reads CASSHDSGAPTEAFF. CDR3 sequence (DNA): TGCGCCAGCAGCCACGACTCAGGGGCCCCCACTGAAGCTTTCTTT.